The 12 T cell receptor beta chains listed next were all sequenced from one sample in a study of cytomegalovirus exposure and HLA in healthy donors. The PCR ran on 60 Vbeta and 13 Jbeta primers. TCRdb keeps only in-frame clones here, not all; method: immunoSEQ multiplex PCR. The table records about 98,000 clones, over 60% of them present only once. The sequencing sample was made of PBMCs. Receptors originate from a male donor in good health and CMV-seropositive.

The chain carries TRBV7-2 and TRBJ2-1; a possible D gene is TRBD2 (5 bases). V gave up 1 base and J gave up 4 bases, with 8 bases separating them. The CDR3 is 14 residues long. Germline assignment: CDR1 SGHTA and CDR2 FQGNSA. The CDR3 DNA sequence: TGTGCCAGCAGCTTAGAAACGGGGTACAATGAGCAGTTCTTC. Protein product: CASSLETGYNEQFF.

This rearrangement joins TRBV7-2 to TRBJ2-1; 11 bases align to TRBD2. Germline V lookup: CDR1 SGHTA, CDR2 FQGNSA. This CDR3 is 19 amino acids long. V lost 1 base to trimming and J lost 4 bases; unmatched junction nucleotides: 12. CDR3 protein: CASSLGWGSGTSGYNEQFF. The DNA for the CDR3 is TGTGCCAGCAGCTTAGGATGGGGATCCGGGACTAGCGGATACAATGAGCAGTTCTTC.

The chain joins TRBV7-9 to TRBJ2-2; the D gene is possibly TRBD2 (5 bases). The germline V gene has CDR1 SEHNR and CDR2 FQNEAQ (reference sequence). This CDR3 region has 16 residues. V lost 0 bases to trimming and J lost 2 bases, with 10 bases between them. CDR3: CASSLAWGVNTGELFF. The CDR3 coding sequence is TGTGCCAGCAGCTTAGCCTGGGGAGTTAACACCGGGGAGCTGTTTTTT.

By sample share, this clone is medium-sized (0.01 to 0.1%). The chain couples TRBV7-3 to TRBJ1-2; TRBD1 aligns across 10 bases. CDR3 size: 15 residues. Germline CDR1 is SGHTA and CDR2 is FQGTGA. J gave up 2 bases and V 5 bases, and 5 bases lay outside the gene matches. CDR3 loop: CASSPGQGRNYGYTF. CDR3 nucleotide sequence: TGTGCCAGCAGCCCGGGACAGGGGAGGAACTATGGCTACACCTTC.

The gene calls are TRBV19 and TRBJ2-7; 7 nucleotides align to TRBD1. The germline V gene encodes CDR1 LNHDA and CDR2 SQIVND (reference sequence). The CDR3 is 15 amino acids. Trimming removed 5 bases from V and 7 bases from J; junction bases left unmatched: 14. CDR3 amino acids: CASSLNGQDRREQYF. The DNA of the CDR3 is TGTGCCAGTAGTTTAAACGGACAGGACCGGAGGGAGCAGTACTTC.

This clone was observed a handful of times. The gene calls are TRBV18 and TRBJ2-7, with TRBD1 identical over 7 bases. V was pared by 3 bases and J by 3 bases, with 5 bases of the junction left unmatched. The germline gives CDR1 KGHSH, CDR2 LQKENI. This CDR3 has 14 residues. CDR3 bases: TGTGCCAGCTCACCTGGACAGGAAGTCTACGAGCAGTACTTC. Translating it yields CASSPGQEVYEQYF.

The CDR3 DNA sequence: TGTGCCAGCAGCCGAGGGGGGACAGGGAACTATGGCTACACCTTC. Residues: CASSRGGTGNYGYTF. The V and J genes are TRBV28 and TRBJ1-2, with 9 bases identical to TRBD1. The CDR3 consists of 15 residues. Germline V lookup: CDR1 MDHEN, CDR2 SYDVKM. After removal of 6 bases from V and 2 bases from J, the junction contained 7 bases not matched to a gene.

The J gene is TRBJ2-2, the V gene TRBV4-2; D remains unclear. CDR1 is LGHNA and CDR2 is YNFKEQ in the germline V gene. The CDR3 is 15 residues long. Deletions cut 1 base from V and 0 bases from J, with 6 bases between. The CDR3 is CASSQAQPNTGELFF. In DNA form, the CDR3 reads TGTGCCAGCAGCCAAGCACAGCCGAACACCGGGGAGCTGTTTTTT.

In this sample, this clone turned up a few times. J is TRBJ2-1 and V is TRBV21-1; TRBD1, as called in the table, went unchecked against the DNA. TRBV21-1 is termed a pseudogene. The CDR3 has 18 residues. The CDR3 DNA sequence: TGTGCCAGCATAAGGGGGTTCGAGAGGTTGGGAAAAGGGAATGAGCAGTTCTTC. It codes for CASIRGFERLGKGNEQFF.

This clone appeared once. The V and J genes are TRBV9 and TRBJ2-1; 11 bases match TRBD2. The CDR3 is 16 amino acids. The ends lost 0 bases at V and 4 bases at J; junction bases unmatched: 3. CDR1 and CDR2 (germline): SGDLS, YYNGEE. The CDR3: CASSVALAGGYNEQFF. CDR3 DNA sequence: TGTGCCAGCAGCGTAGCTCTAGCGGGAGGATACAATGAGCAGTTCTTC.

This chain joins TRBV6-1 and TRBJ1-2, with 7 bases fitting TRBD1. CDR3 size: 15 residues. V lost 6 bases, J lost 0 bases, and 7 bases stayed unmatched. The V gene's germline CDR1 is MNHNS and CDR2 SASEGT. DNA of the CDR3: TGTGCCAGCAGACGACAGGGCCTAACTAACTATGGCTACACCTTC. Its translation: CASRRQGLTNYGYTF.

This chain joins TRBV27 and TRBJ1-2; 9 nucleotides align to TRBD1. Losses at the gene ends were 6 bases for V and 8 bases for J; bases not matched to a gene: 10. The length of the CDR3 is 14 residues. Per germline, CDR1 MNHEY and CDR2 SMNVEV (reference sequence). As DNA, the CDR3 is TGTGCCAGCAGGGCAGGGGACAGGGTCTTCGGCTACACCTTC. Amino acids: CASRAGDRVFGYTF.